Each of the 10 T cell receptor beta chains below was sequenced from the same sample in a study of cytomegalovirus exposure and HLA in healthy donors. PCR employed 60 Vbeta and 13 Jbeta primers. Here immunoSEQ multiplex PCR was the method, and the copy in TCRdb shows in-frame clones only, minus some. The table lists 100,000 to 150,000 clones, around 81% of them singletons. The specimen was PBMCs. The receptors were gathered from a female donor in good health and CMV-seronegative.

V usage is TRBV18 and J usage is TRBJ2-7; D might be TRBD2 (6 bases). Germline V gene data show CDR1 as KGHSH and CDR2 as LQKENI. The germline V and J ends were trimmed by 6 bases and 1 base, with 16 bases remaining between them. This CDR3 has 15 residues. CDR3 nucleotide sequence: TGTGCCAGCTCCCCCCTCGGGGGAGAATCCTACGAGCAGTACTTC. Translation: CASSPLGGESYEQYF.

V and J are TRBV15 and TRBJ1-4; no clear D. Germline CDR1 is LNHNV and CDR2 is YYDKDF (reference sequence). This CDR3 comprises 18 residues. The ends were cut back, 0 bases at V and 0 bases at J, with 14 bases in the middle. The CDR3 DNA is TGTGCCACCAGCAGAGATCGATCCAGGACTGCAACTAATGAAAAACTGTTTTTT. This translates into CATSRDRSRTATNEKLFF.

This sequence joins TRBV28 and TRBJ1-1, with D uncertain. In germline, CDR1 is MDHEN, CDR2 SYDVKM. Trimming removed 1 base at V and 2 bases at J, with 14 bases between. The CDR3 totals 16 residues. The CDR3 spells CASSLSVSGSNTEAFF. The DNA of the CDR3 is TGTGCCAGCAGTTTATCGGTGTCAGGATCCAACACTGAAGCTTTCTTT.

The chain is built from TRBV2 and TRBJ2-6, with a tentative D call TRBD1 (6 bases). V lost 3 bases, J lost 1 base, and 22 bases lay in between. The germline V gene has CDR1 SNHLY and CDR2 FYNNEI. The CDR3 has 20 amino acids. CDR3 residues: CASSDPLGQRGLSGANVLTF. Here the CDR3 DNA reads TGTGCCAGCAGTGATCCCCTCGGACAGCGCGGCTTATCTGGGGCCAACGTCCTGACTTTC.

This clone was counted between two and nine times. The chain recombines TRBV4-2 with TRBJ1-2; 7 bases agree with TRBD1. Germline-derived CDR1 and CDR2 are LGHNA and YNFKEQ. CDR3 size: 16 residues. V was clipped by 0 bases and J by 4 bases; unmatched bases: 8. The CDR3 DNA reads TGTGCCAGCAGCCAAGAATCGGCAGGGGGATCCTATGGCTACACCTTC. Its protein product is CASSQESAGGSYGYTF.

This chain joins TRBV29-1 and TRBJ2-2; D is possibly TRBD1 (6 bases). Between the trimmed V and J ends, which lost 5 bases and 6 bases, there was a span of 10 bases. This CDR3 spans 12 amino acids. Germline V gives CDR1 SQVTM, CDR2 ANQGSEA. CDR3 protein: CSVFQGSGELFF. Here the CDR3 DNA reads TGCAGCGTTTTTCAGGGGTCCGGGGAGCTGTTTTTT.

The chain employs TRBV19 and TRBJ1-5; 7 bases match TRBD1. The CDR3 is made up of 17 amino acids. Germline V gene data show CDR1 as LNHDA and CDR2 as SQIVND (reference sequence). V shed 7 bases and J 3 bases; nucleotides not matched to a gene: 15. As DNA, the CDR3 is TGTGCCAGTACCCCAGGTCCGGGACAGAGCTCCAATCAGCCCCAGCATTTT. Residues: CASTPGPGQSSNQPQHF.

This clone is a singleton in its sample. The rearrangement joins TRBV7-8 to TRBJ1-2, with 8 bases identical to TRBD1. CDR3 length: 14 amino acids. Per the germline V gene, CDR1 is SGHVS and CDR2 is FQNEAQ. After removal of 5 bases from V and 5 bases from J, the junction contained 7 bases not matched to a gene. CDR3 nucleotide sequence: TGTGCCAGCAGCGACGGACAGGGACCATATGGCTACACCTTC. It is translated as CASSDGQGPYGYTF.

The V gene is TRBV18, the J gene TRBJ2-1, with 9 bases fitting TRBD2. With V trimmed by 2 bases and J by 8 bases, 4 bases remained unmatched. The CDR3 consists of 14 residues. Germline assignment: CDR1 KGHSH and CDR2 LQKENI. The CDR3 loop is CASSPRTSVDEQFF. The CDR3 region has the DNA TGTGCCAGCTCACCAAGGACTAGCGTGGATGAGCAGTTCTTC.

This clone occurred a few times. The chain uses TRBV11-2 and TRBJ2-2; TRBD2 aligns across 8 bases. This CDR3 spans 17 amino acids. V shed 1 base, J shed 2 bases, and the junction held 6 bases outside the gene matches. Germline V gene sequence: CDR1 SGHAT, CDR2 FQNNGV. The CDR3 sequence: CASSLGRGAYNTGELFF. DNA of the CDR3: TGTGCCAGCAGCTTAGGGCGGGGGGCCTATAACACCGGGGAGCTGTTTTTT.